The 23 T cell receptor beta chains given below trace back to one sample, sequenced in a study of blood T cells in healthy people across ages. Next came a second PCR, run for roughly 6 to 11 cycles, which used a sample-barcoded 5' primer along with a J-beta primer mix. TCRdb re-derived calls from the 5' RACE reads in MiXCR, one entry per CDR3 protein. This table holds approximately 900,000 distinct CDR3 sequences, roughly 28% found once. This same sample was also taken into another study, of T cells of mothers and their children.

Material for sequencing was blood. The source is a woman aged 40 to 55 in good health.

This clonotype was observed a few times. A junction end diverges from the germline sequence, so it may reflect a read error. The chain joins TRBV5-1 to TRBJ2-3; 12 nucleotides align to TRBD2. The CDR3 totals 16 residues. In germline, CDR1 is SGHRS, CDR2 YFSETQ. The CDR3 DNA reads TGTGCCAGCAGTGAAGGACTAGCGGGGAGCACAGATACGCAGTATTTT. This sequence encodes CASSEGLAGSTDTQYF. The whole variable domain, remainder taken from reference TRBV5-1 and TRBJ2-3, is KAGVTQTPRYLIKTRGQQVTLSCSPISGHRSVSWYQQTPGQGLQFLFEYFSETQRNKGNFPGRFSGRQFSNSRSEMNVSTLELGDSALYLCASSEGLAGSTDTQYFGPGTRLTVL.

V gene TRBV18 combines with J gene TRBJ2-7; D uncertain. The CDR3 is 15 residues long. Germline lookup yields CDR1 KGHSH and CDR2 LQKENI. With 1 base removed from V and 1 base from J, the gap between germline ends came to 11 bases. CDR3 nucleotides: TGTGCCAGCTCACCACGGGGTAGAGAATCCTACGAGCAGTACTTC. It yields the protein CASSPRGRESYEQYF.

This clonotype was seen a handful of times. The V call is TRBV20-1, the J call TRBJ1-1; 7 bases align to TRBD1. This CDR3 has 12 residues. Germline values: CDR1 DFQATT, CDR2 SNEGSKA (reference sequence). The CDR3 is CSLRTGGTEAFF. The DNA for the CDR3 is TGCAGCCTTAGGACAGGCGGCACTGAAGCTTTCTTT.

This clonotype was picked up many times. V usage is TRBV7-2 and J usage is TRBJ2-1; 9 bases line up with TRBD2. In germline, CDR1 is SGHTA, CDR2 FQGNSA. This CDR3 has 16 residues. V was pared by 1 base and J by 4 bases, with 5 bases of the junction left unmatched. The DNA for the CDR3 is TGTGCCAGCAGCTTAGTTGCTAGCGGGGTGTACAATGAGCAGTTCTTC. This sequence encodes CASSLVASGVYNEQFF.

There are many counts of this clonotype. The chain carries TRBV5-1 and TRBJ2-7, with 8 positions matching TRBD1. The V gene end was trimmed by 3 bases and the J gene end by 2 bases; junction bases not matched to a gene: 4. Germline values: CDR1 SGHRS, CDR2 YFSETQ. The CDR3 is 14 residues long. As DNA, the CDR3 is TGCGCCAGCAGCTCCAGGGGGCAGCCCTACGAGCAGTACTTC. It translates to CASSSRGQPYEQYF.

At least ten counts were recorded for this clonotype. V and J are TRBV6-1 and TRBJ2-4; D not resolved. This CDR3 has 15 amino acids. Trimming took off 4 bases at V and 3 bases at J, with 13 bases between the two ends. Looked up from germline, CDR1 is MNHNS and CDR2 is SASEGT. The CDR3 DNA reads TGTGCCAGCAGTGTCGGCCATGGGGTCAAAAACATTCAGTACTTC. Its protein is CASSVGHGVKNIQYF.

This clonotype was counted at least ten times. The genes are TRBV20-1 and TRBJ1-2; no clear D. The CDR3 runs 9 residues. CDR1 and CDR2 from the germline V gene are DFQATT and SNEGSKA (reference sequence). V shed 8 bases and J shed 13 bases, with 14 bases lying between them. The CDR3 reads CSSGPFGTF. The CDR3 nucleotides are TGCAGTTCCGGACCTTTTGGCACCTTC.

The CDR3 nucleotides read TGCAGTGCTGGGGGAAGGGGGGGGAATGAAAAACTGTTTTTT. Its translation: CSAGGRGGNEKLFF. V and J are TRBV20-1 and TRBJ1-4; D might be TRBD1 (6 bases). Germline CDR1 is DFQATT and CDR2 is SNEGSKA (reference sequence). The CDR3 has 14 amino acids. V was pared by 5 bases and J by 5 bases, with 15 bases between.

This clonotype was seen more than once but under ten times. The V call is TRBV5-1, the J call TRBJ1-2, with 10 bases lining up with TRBD1. Germline trimming cut 4 bases from V and 6 bases from J; bases unmatched to any gene: 9. Germline CDR1 is SGHRS and CDR2 is YFSETQ. CDR3 size: 15 residues. CDR3 sequence (DNA): TGCGCCAGCAGCGAGGGGGACAGGGGTGTAAATGGCTACACCTTC. Its protein is CASSEGDRGVNGYTF.

The chain carries TRBV9 and TRBJ2-2; D may be TRBD2 (7 bases). Germline values: CDR1 SGDLS, CDR2 YYNGEE. The V end was cut by 4 bases, the J end by 3 bases, with 19 bases between. The CDR3 runs to 17 residues. CDR3 coding DNA: TGTGCCAGCAGCTTGAGGGAGGGGGGCTTCTACACCGGGGAGCTGTTTTTT. Its protein is CASSLREGGFYTGELFF.

This clonotype was observed many times. In DNA, the CDR3 is TGTGCCTGGAGCCCTCAGGGGCACTATGGCTACACCTTC. As protein: CAWSPQGHYGYTF. The rearrangement joins TRBV30 to TRBJ1-2, with D possibly matching TRBD1 (6 bases). Germline loops: CDR1 GTSNPN, CDR2 SVGIG (reference sequence). The CDR3 runs to 13 residues. Trimming pared 3 bases from V and 3 bases from J, leaving 11 bases between.

The gene calls are TRBV5-1 and TRBJ2-7; the D gene is possibly TRBD2 (6 bases). There are 16 residues in the CDR3. The V gene lost 4 bases and the J gene lost 0 bases, with 17 bases spanning the gap. Germline-derived CDR1 and CDR2 are SGHRS and YFSETQ. CDR3 protein: CASSPGGRESSYEQYF. CDR3 DNA: TGCGCCAGCAGCCCCGGGGGTCGGGAGAGCTCCTACGAGCAGTACTTC.

The chain uses TRBV7-2 and TRBJ2-3; TRBD2 is a possible D gene (6 bases). Germline assignment: CDR1 SGHTA and CDR2 FQGNSA. Trimming took off 7 bases at V and 0 bases at J, with 14 bases between the two ends. This CDR3 has 15 residues. The CDR3 DNA sequence: TGTGCCAGCACTAGGGATGGGGGGAGCACAGATACGCAGTATTTT. Translating gives CASTRDGGSTDTQYF. Combining the CDR3 with reference TRBV7-2 and TRBJ2-3 gives the whole variable domain GAGVSQSPSNKVTEKGKDVELRCDPISGHTALYWYRQSLGQGLEFLIYFQGNSAPDKSGLPSDRFSAERTGGSVSTLTIQRTQQEDSAVYLCASTRDGGSTDTQYFGPGTRLTVL.

This chain connects TRBV13 to TRBJ1-4, with D uncertain. V gave up 5 bases and J gave up 5 bases, with 18 bases separating them. CDR1 and CDR2 (germline): PRHDT, FYEKMQ (reference sequence). This CDR3 has 16 residues. CDR3 bases: TGTGCCAGCAGCCCTGGAATCCGAGCCACCAATGAAAAACTGTTTTTT. Amino acid sequence: CASSPGIRATNEKLFF. Using reference TRBV13 and TRBJ1-4 for the parts outside the CDR3, the full variable domain is AAGVIQSPRHLIKEKRETATLKCYPIPRHDTVYWYQQGPGQDPQFLISFYEKMQSDKGSIPDRFSAQQFSDYHSELNMSSLELGDSALYFCASSPGIRATNEKLFFGSGTQLSVL.

The CDR3, as DNA: TGTGCCAGCAGTACCAGGACAGGGGGCTTCTCAGATACGCAGTATTTT. Its translation: CASSTRTGGFSDTQYF. The chain employs TRBV6-2 or TRBV6-3 and TRBJ2-3; TRBD1 matches 11 bases. V shed 5 bases, J shed 4 bases, and the junction held 8 bases outside the gene matches. Germline V lookup: CDR1 MNHEY, CDR2 SVGEGT. This CDR3 comprises 16 residues.

The chain is built from TRBV10-3 and TRBJ1-6, with D possibly matching TRBD1 (5 bases). The V end was cut by 8 bases, the J end by 8 bases, with 10 bases between. Germline V gives CDR1 ENHRY, CDR2 SYGVKD. The CDR3 sequence is 12 residues long. This CDR3 is CAIWGGDSPLHF. CDR3 in DNA: TGTGCCATCTGGGGGGGGGATTCACCCCTCCACTTT.

This clonotype was seen only a few times. J is TRBJ2-7 and V is TRBV28; D gene uncertain. Per germline, CDR1 MDHEN and CDR2 SYDVKM. Trimming pared 6 bases from V and 0 bases from J, leaving 15 bases between. The CDR3 has 15 residues. The DNA of the CDR3 is TGTGCCAGCAGACAACTCAGTGCGGTCTCCTACGAGCAGTACTTC. Translation: CASRQLSAVSYEQYF.

With regard to this clonotype: It is likely a read error: a sequence one base away is far more abundant. The J gene is TRBJ2-5, the V gene TRBV5-5; D not certain. Germline values: CDR1 SGHKS, CDR2 YYEKEE (reference sequence). CDR3 length: 12 residues. The CDR3 protein is CASNLGEETQYF. CDR3 nucleotides: TGTGCCAGCAACTTGGGCGAAGAGACCCAGTACTTC.

This clonotype was found many times. The V gene is TRBV6-2 or TRBV6-3, the J gene TRBJ2-4; D may correspond to TRBD1 or TRBD2 (6 bases each). Germline V gene lookup returns CDR1 MNHEY and CDR2 SVGEGT. Trimming took 6 bases from V and 8 from J, leaving 17 bases between them. This CDR3 is 14 amino acids long. The CDR3 region has the DNA TGTGCCAGCAGCCCCGGGGGCTCCTGGCACATTCAGTACTTC. It codes for CASSPGGSWHIQYF.

The J gene is TRBJ1-6, the V gene TRBV5-1, with no clear D. CDR1 and CDR2 (germline): SGHRS, YFSETQ. This CDR3 spans 16 amino acids. V dropped 1 base and J dropped 4 bases, with 12 bases sitting between them. CDR3 in DNA: TGCGCCAGCAGCTTGATAGAGAAGACTTATAATTCACCCCTCCACTTT. Translating gives CASSLIEKTYNSPLHF.

This clonotype was detected many times. The CDR3, as DNA: TGCGCCAGCAGCGCCGACCAGACCCACTTGGGGAGCTGGGGCTACACCTTC. Protein product: CASSADQTHLGSWGYTF. V and J are TRBV5-1 and TRBJ1-2; D gene ambiguous. Germline V gene lookup returns CDR1 SGHRS and CDR2 YFSETQ. The CDR3 is 17 amino acids. The ends were cut back, 4 bases at V and 8 bases at J, with 27 bases in the middle.

This chain connects TRBV7-2 to TRBJ1-2; tentatively, D is TRBD1 (5 bases). V dropped 5 bases and J dropped 7 bases, with 17 bases sitting between them. The CDR3 runs to 14 residues. Looked up from germline, CDR1 is SGHTA and CDR2 is FQGNSA. The CDR3 DNA sequence: TGTGCCAGCAGCCGCACTACCGGGGCTGGTGGCTACACCTTC. It codes for CASSRTTGAGGYTF.

A few counts support this clonotype. The chain uses TRBV12-3 or TRBV12-4 and TRBJ1-2; TRBD1 matches 12 bases. Trimming at V came to 5 bases and at J to 4 bases, leaving 14 bases not matched to a gene. The CDR3 is 18 amino acids. CDR3: CASSTKGPGTGGGYGYTF. DNA of the CDR3: TGTGCCAGCAGTACAAAAGGGCCCGGGACAGGGGGCGGCTATGGCTACACCTTC.